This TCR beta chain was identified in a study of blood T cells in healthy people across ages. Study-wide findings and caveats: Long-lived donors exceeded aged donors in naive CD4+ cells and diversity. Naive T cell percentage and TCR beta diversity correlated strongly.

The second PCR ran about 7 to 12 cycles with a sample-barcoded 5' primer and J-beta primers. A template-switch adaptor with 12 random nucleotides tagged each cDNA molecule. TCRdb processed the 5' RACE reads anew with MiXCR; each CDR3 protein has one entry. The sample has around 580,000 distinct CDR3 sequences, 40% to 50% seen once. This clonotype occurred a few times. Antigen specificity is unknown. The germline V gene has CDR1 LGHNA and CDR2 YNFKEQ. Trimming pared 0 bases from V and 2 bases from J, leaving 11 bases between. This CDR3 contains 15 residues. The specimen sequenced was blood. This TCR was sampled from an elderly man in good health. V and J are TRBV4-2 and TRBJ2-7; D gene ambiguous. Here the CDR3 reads CASSQDRDGPYEQYF. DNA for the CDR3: TGTGCCAGCAGCCAAGATCGAGACGGTCCCTACGAGCAGTACTTC.